This T cell receptor (beta chain) was observed in a study of blood T cells in healthy people across ages. Overall study results and limits: Aged donors had fewer naive CD4+ cells and lower diversity than long-lived donors. TCR beta diversity per million T cells fell roughly linearly with age.

The amount of total RNA extracted per sample was at least 5.5 micrograms. Primed by a sample-barcoded 5' primer and a J-beta primer mix, a second PCR proceeded for about 7 to 11 cycles. TCRdb reprocessed the 5' RACE reads with MiXCR, giving one entry per CDR3 protein. The table lists 800,000 or so distinct CDR3 sequences, approximately 25% of them singletons. This clonotype was seen a handful of times. Its target is unknown. Trimming removed 2 bases from V and 11 bases from J, with 18 bases in between. The CDR3 loop spans 14 amino acids. These records were also assigned to another study, of T cells of mothers and their children.

Sequenced sample: blood. The gene calls are TRBV12-3 or TRBV12-4 and TRBJ1-1; D possibly corresponds to TRBD1 (5 bases). The sequence came from a boy aged 5 to 17 in good health. The DNA for the CDR3 is TGTGCCAGCAGTTTAAACAGGATTATTGAAGTGGCTTTCTTT. As protein: CASSLNRIIEVAFF.